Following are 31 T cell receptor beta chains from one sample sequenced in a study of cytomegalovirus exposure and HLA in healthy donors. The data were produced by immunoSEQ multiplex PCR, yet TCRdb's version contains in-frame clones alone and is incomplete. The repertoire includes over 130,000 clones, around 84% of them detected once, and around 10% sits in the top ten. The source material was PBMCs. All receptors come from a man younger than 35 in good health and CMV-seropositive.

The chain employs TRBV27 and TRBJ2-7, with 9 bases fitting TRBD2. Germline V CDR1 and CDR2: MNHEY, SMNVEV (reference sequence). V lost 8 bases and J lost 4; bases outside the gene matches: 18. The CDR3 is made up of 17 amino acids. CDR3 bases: TGTGCCAGCCAGGGAGCGGGAGGTCCCTTCAGCCCGTACGAGCAGTACTTC. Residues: CASQGAGGPFSPYEQYF.

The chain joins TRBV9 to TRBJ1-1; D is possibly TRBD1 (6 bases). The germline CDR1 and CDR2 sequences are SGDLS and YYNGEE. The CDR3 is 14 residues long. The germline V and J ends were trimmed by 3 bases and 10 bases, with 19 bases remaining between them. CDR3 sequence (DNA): TGTGCCAGCAGCGCGCAGGACAGTCTCATTGGAGCTTTCTTT. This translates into CASSAQDSLIGAFF.

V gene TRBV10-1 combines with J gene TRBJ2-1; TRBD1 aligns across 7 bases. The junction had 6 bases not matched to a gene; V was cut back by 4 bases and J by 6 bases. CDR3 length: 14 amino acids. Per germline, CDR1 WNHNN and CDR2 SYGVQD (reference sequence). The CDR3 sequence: CASSGVPGGNEQFF. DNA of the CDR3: TGCGCCAGCAGTGGGGTCCCAGGGGGCAATGAGCAGTTCTTC.

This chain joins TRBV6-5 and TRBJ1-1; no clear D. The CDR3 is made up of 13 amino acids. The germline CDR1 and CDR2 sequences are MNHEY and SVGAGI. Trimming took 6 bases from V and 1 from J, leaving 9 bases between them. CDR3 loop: CASRNNQNTEAFF. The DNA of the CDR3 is TGTGCCAGCAGGAACAACCAGAACACTGAAGCTTTCTTT.

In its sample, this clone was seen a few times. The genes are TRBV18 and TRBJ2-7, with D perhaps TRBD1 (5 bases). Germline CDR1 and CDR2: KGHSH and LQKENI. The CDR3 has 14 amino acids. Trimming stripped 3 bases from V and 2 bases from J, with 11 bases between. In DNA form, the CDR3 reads TGTGCCAGCTCACCGGGGCAGGCGACCTACGAGCAGTACTTC. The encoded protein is CASSPGQATYEQYF.

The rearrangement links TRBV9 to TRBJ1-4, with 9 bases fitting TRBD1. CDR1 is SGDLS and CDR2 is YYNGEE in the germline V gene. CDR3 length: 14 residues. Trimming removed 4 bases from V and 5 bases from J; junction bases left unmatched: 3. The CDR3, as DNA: TGTGCCAGCAGCCCCGGACAGGGGAATGAAAAACTGTTTTTT. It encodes CASSPGQGNEKLFF.

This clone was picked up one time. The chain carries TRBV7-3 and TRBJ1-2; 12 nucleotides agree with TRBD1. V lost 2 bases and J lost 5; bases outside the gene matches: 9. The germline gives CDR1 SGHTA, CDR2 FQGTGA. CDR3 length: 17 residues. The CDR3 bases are TGTGCCAGCAGCTTACACGGGACAGGGGGCGCGCATTATGGCTACACCTTC. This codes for CASSLHGTGGAHYGYTF.

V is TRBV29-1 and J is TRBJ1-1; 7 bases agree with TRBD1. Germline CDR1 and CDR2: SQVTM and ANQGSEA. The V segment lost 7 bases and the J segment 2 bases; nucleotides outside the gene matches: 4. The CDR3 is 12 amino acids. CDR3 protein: CSGYRGNTEAFF. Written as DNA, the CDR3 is TGCAGCGGATACAGGGGAAACACTGAAGCTTTCTTT.

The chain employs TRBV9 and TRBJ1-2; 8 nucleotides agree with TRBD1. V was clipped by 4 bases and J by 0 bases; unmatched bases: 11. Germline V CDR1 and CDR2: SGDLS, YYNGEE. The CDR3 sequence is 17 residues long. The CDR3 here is CASSTWDRNIANYGYTF. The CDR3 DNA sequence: TGTGCCAGCAGCACCTGGGACAGGAATATAGCTAACTATGGCTACACCTTC.

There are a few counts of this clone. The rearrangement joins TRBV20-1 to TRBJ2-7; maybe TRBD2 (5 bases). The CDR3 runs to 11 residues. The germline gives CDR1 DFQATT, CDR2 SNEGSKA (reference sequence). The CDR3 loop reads CSPGYLNEQYF. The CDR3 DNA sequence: TGCAGCCCGGGATATCTCAACGAGCAGTACTTC.

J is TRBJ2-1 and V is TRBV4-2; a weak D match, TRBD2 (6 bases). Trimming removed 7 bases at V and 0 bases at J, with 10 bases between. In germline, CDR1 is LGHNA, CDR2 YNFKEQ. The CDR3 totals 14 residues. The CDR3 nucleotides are TGTGCCAGCACGGGGGACCTCTCCTACAATGAGCAGTTCTTC. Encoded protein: CASTGDLSYNEQFF.

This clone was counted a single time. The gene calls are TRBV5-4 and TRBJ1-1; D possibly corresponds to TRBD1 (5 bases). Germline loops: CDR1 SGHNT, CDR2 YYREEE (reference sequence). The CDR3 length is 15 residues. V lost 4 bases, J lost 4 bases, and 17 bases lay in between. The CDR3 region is CASSTPQTGGTEAFF. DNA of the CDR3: TGTGCCAGCAGCACCCCCCAGACCGGGGGCACTGAAGCTTTCTTT. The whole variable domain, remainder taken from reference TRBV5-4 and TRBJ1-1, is ETGVTQSPTHLIKTRGQQVTLRCSSQSGHNTVSWYQQALGQGPQFIFQYYREEENGRGNFPPRFSGLQFPNYSSELNVNALELDDSALYLCASSTPQTGGTEAFFGQGTRLTVV.

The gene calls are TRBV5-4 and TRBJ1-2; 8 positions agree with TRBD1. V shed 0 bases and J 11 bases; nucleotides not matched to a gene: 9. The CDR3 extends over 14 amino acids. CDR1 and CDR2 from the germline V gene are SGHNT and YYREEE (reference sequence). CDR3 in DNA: TGTGCCAGCAGCTTGGTATCGGGACAGGACCATTACACCTTC. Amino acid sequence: CASSLVSGQDHYTF.

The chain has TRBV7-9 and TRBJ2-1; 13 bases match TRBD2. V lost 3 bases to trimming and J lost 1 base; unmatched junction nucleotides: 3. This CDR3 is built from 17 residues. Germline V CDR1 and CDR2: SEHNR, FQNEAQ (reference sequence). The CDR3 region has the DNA TGTGCCAGCAGCTTTGGACTAGCGGGAGCGTCCTACAATGAGCAGTTCTTC. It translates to CASSFGLAGASYNEQFF.

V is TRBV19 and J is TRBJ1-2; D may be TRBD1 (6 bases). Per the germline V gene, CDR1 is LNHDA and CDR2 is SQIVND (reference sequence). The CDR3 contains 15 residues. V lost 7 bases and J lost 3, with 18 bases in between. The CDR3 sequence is CASTHGQGRDYGYTF. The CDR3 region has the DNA TGTGCCAGTACCCACGGGCAGGGGCGCGACTATGGCTACACCTTC.

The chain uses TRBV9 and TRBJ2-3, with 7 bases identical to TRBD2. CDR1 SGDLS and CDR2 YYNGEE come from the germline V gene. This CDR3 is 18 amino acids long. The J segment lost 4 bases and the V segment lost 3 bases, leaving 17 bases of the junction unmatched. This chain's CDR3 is CASSGWEGKFWGADTQYF. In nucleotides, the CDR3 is TGTGCCAGCAGCGGCTGGGAGGGGAAATTTTGGGGCGCAGATACGCAGTATTTT.

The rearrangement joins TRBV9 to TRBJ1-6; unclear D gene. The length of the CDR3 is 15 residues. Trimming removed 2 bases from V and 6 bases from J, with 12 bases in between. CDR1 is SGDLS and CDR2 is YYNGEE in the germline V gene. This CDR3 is CASSVVAEPNSPLHF. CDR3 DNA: TGTGCCAGCAGCGTGGTGGCAGAACCTAATTCACCCCTCCACTTT. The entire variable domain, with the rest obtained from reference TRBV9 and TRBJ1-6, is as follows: DSGVTQTPKHLITATGQRVTLRCSPRSGDLSVYWYQQSLDQGLQFLIQYYNGEERAKGNILERFSAQQFPDLHSELNLSSLELGDSALYFCASSVVAEPNSPLHFGNGTRLTVT.

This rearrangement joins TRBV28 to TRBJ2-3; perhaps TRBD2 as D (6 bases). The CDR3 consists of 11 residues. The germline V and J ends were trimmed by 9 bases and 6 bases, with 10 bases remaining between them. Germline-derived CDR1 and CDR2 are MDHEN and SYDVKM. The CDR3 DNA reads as TGTGCCAGTTCTGGGGGGGATACGCAGTATTTT. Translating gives CASSGGDTQYF.

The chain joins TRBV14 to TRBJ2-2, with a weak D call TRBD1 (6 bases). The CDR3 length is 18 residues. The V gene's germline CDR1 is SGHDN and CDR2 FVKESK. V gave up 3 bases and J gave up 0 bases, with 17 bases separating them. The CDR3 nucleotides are TGTGCCAGCAGCCAGCTTGGGGGACAACTCGCGAACACCGGGGAGCTGTTTTTT. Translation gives CASSQLGGQLANTGELFF. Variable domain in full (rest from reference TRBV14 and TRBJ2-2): EAGVTQFPSHSVIEKGQTVTLRCDPISGHDNLYWYRRVMGKEIKFLLHFVKESKQDESGMPNNRFLAERTGGTYSTLKVQPAELEDSGVYFCASSQLGGQLANTGELFFGEGSRLTVL.

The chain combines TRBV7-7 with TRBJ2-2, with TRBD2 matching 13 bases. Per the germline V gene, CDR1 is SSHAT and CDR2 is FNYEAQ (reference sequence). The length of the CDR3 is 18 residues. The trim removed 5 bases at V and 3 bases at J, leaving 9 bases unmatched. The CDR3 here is CASSPGLAGALDTGELFF. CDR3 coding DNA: TGTGCCAGCAGCCCAGGACTAGCGGGGGCCCTCGACACCGGGGAGCTGTTTTTT.

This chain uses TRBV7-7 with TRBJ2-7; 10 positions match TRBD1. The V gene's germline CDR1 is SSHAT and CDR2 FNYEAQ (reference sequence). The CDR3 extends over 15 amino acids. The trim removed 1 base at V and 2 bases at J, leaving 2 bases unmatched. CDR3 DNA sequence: TGTGCCAGCAGCTTAGATGGGACAGGGGCCTACGAGCAGTACTTC. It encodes CASSLDGTGAYEQYF.

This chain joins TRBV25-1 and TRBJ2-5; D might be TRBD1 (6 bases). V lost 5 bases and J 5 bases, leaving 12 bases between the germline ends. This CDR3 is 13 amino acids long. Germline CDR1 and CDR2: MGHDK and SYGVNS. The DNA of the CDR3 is TGTGCCAGCAGTCAACAGGGTTGGGAGACCCAGTACTTC. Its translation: CASSQQGWETQYF.

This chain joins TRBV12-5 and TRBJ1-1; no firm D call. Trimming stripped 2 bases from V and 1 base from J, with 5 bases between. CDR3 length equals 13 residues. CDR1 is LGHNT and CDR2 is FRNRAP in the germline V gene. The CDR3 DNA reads TGTGCTAGTGGTTTGTCAGAGAACACTGAAGCTTTCTTT. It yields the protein CASGLSENTEAFF.

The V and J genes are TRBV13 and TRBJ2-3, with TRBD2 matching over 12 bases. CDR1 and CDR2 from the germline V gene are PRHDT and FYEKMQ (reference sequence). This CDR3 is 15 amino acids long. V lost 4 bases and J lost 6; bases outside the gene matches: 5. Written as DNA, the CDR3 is TGTGCCAGCAGCTCCGGACTAGCGGGGATTGATACGCAGTATTTT. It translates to CASSSGLAGIDTQYF.

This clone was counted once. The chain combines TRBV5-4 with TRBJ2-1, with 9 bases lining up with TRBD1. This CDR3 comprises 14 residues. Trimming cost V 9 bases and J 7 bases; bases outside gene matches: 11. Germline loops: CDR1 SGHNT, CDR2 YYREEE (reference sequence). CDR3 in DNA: TGTGCCACCCCGGGACAGGGAAAGCCGAATGAGCAGTTCTTC. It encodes CATPGQGKPNEQFF.

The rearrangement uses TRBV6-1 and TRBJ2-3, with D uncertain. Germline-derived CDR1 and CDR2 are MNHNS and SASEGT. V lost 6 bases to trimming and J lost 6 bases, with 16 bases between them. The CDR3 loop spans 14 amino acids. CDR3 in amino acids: CASRVGSGPDTQYF. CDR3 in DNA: TGTGCCAGCAGGGTCGGTTCAGGCCCCGATACGCAGTATTTT.

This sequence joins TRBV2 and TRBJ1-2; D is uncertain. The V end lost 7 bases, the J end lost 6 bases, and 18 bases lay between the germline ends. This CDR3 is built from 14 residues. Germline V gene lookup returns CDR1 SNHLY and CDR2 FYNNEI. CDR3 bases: TGTGCCAGCAATGGAGTGTTAGGAGCTCATGGCTACACCTTC. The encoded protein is CASNGVLGAHGYTF.

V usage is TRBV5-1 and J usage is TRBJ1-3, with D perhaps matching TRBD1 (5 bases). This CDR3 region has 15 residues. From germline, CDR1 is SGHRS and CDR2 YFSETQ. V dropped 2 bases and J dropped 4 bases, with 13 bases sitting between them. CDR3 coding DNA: TGCGCCAGCAGCTTAGGGGCAGTTATAGGAAACACCATATATTTT. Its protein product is CASSLGAVIGNTIYF.

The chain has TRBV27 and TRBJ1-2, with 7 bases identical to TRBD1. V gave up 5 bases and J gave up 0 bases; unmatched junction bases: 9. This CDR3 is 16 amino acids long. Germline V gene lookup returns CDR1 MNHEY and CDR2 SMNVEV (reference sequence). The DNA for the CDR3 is TGTGCCAGCAGTCCCTGGCAGGGGGGTACTAACTATGGCTACACCTTC. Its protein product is CASSPWQGGTNYGYTF.

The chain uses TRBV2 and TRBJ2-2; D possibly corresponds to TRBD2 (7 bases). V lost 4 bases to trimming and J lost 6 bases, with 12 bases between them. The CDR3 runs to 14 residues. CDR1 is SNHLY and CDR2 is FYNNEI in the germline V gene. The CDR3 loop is CASSGRGGPGELFF. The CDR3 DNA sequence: TGTGCCAGCAGTGGTAGGGGGGGCCCCGGGGAGCTGTTTTTT.

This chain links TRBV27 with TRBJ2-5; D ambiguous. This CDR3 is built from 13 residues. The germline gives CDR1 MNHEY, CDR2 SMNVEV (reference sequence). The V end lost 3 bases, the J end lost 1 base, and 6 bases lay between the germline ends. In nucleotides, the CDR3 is TGTGCCAGCAGTTTTCACAGCCAAGAGACCCAGTACTTC. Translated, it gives CASSFHSQETQYF.